The rows below give T cell receptor beta chains drawn from one sample of a study of CD8+CD57+ T cells in acquired aplastic anemia. TCRdb re-derived calls from the reads in MiXCR, one entry per CDR3 protein. The sample has some 140,000 distinct CDR3 sequences; roughly half are singletons. Input material: sorted CD4+, CD8+, or CD8+CD57+ T cells (not recorded which) from PBMCs. The receptor set was obtained from a human donor with aplastic anemia. The CDR3 runs from the conserved cysteine through the conserved F or W. D genes are given only for firm matches. Size tells how often a clone was seen (once, few, many) or the class of an expanded clone, and some rows leave it out.

v_call	clone_size	j_call	d_call	cdr3_nt	cdr3_aa
TRBV7-2	few	TRBJ2-5	-	TGTGCCAGCAGCGTAACCGGGACGGACCAGGAGACCCAGTACTTC	CASSVTGTDQETQYF
TRBV2	-	TRBJ1-3	TRBD1	TGTGCCAGCAGTGAAGTGGTTGAGTGGACAGGGGGCAACACCATATATTTT	CASSEVVEWTGGNTIYF
TRBV19	-	TRBJ2-7	TRBD1	TGTGCCAGTAGTGCACCGGGACAGGAGGAGGACGAGCAGTACTTC	CASSAPGQEEDEQYF
TRBV7-3	-	TRBJ1-2	-	TGTGCCAGCAGCTTCAACAGCAACTATGGCTACACCTTC	CASSFNSNYGYTF
TRBV10-3	-	TRBJ2-1	TRBD2	TGTGCCAGCGGCCTGCCCCTACTAGCGGGGGACTCCTACAATGAGCAGTTCTTC	CASGLPLLAGDSYNEQFF
TRBV3-1	many	TRBJ2-3	TRBD1	TGTGCCAGCAGCCCCGGACAGGGTTTGTCCACAGATACGCAGTATTTT	CASSPGQGLSTDTQYF
TRBV2	-	TRBJ2-7	-	TGTGCCAGCAGTCGACAGTCGGTCTCCTACGAGCAGTACTTC	CASSRQSVSYEQYF
TRBV12-3/TRBV12-4	many	TRBJ2-1	-	TGTGCCAGCAGTTTTAGAGCTGAGCAGTTCTTC	CASSFRAEQFF
TRBV4-1	few	TRBJ1-1	-	TGCGCCAGCAGCCAACCCAGGGTTTGGAACACTGAAGCTTTCTTT	CASSQPRVWNTEAFF
TRBV20-1	-	TRBJ2-7	-	TGCAGTGCTAAAGACGTTCCGGGACTGCAGCAGTACTTC	CSAKDVPGLQQYF
TRBV2	-	TRBJ2-7	-	TGTGCCAGCAGTGAGAGACACTACGAGCAGTACTTC	CASSERHYEQYF
TRBV29-1	-	TRBJ2-5	-	TGCAGCGTGGGAGCAAGCGGGACCCAGTACTTC	CSVGASGTQYF
TRBV7-2	many	TRBJ2-1	-	TGTGCCAGCAGCTCCTCTCCGGGGGTATTCTACAATGAGCAGTTCTTC	CASSSSPGVFYNEQFF
TRBV7-9	-	TRBJ2-3	-	TGTGCCAGCAGTTTCAGCACTAGCACAGATACGCAGTATTTT	CASSFSTSTDTQYF
TRBV19	many	TRBJ2-6	-	TGTGCCAGTACATTCCTCGAAAACAGTTCCGGGGCCAACGTCCTGACTTTC	CASTFLENSSGANVLTF
TRBV6-5	many	TRBJ2-5	-	TGTGCCAGCAGTTACTCAAGGGGGTGGGAGACCCAGTACTTC	CASSYSRGWETQYF
TRBV20-1	-	TRBJ1-2	-	TGCAGTGCACCGGGCCATTCAAACTATGGCTACACCTTC	CSAPGHSNYGYTF
TRBV20-1	once	TRBJ2-3	-	TGCAGTGCTAGCCCGGCGATAGGCACAGATACGCAGTATTTT	CSASPAIGTDTQYF
TRBV7-8	-	TRBJ2-5	-	TGTGCCAGCAGCGTACACCGGGACACCCAAGAGACCCAGTACTTC	CASSVHRDTQETQYF
TRBV19	once	TRBJ1-6	-	TGTGCCAGTAGCCAGGGTGGATCACCCCTCCACTTT	CASSQGGSPLHF
TRBV5-6	few	TRBJ1-2	-	TGTGCCAGCAGCCCTGCGGGGGGTGCCTATGGCTACACCTTC	CASSPAGGAYGYTF
TRBV6-5	once	TRBJ2-5	TRBD2	TGTGCCAGCAGTTACGGGCGGGAGATAGGTCTCGCCCAGTACTTC	CASSYGREIGLAQYF
TRBV20-1	-	TRBJ2-1	TRBD2	TGCAGTGCTTCCGGGACTAGCGGGCCCAATGAGCAGTTCTTC	CSASGTSGPNEQFF
TRBV20-1	many	TRBJ2-7	-	TGCAGTGCTTGGGGAGATGGAATATCCTACGAGCAGTACTTC	CSAWGDGISYEQYF